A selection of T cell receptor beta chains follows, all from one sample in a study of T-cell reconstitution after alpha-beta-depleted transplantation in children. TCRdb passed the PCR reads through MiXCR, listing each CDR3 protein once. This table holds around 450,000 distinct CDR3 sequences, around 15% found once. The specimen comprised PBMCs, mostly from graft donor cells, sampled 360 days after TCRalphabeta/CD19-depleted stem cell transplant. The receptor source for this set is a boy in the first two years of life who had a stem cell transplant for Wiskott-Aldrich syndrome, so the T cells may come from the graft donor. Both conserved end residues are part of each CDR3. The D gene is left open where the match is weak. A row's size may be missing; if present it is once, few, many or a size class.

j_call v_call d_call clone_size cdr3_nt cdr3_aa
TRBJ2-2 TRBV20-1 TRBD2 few TGCAGTGCTAGAAAGCCTAGCGGGGGGAACACCGGGGAGCTGTTTTTT CSARKPSGGNTGELFF
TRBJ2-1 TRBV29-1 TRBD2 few TGCAGCGGGACTAGCGGGAGGGGATCCTACAATGAGCAGTTCTTC CSGTSGRGSYNEQFF
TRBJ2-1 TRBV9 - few TGTGCCAGCAGCCCAAGCTCGAGGGATGAGCAGTTCTTC CASSPSSRDEQFF
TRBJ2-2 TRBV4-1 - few TGCGCCAGCAGCCCCAATGGAGGGAACGGGGAGCTGTTTTTT CASSPNGGNGELFF
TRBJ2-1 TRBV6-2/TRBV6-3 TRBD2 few TGTGCCAGCAGTTTCGGGACTAGCGGGAGTACAATTTCGGAGCAGTTCTTC CASSFGTSGSTISEQFF
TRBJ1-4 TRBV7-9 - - TGTGCCAGCAGCTTTCCTCAGGAGGCCGAGGAAAAACTGTTTTTT CASSFPQEAEEKLFF
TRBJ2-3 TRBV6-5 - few TGTGCCAGCAGTTACTCGATCGGGGGCACAGATACGCAGTATTTT CASSYSIGGTDTQYF
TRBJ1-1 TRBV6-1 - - TGTGCCAGCACCCAGGGGCGGAGGAACACTGAAGCTTTCTTT CASTQGRRNTEAFF
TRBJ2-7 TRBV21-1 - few TGTGCCAGCACCAAAGCGGGAGGGGATTCTTACGAGCAGTACTTC CASTKAGGDSYEQYF
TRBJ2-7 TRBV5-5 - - TGTGCCAGCAGCTTGGAAGGGGGGCCCTTCTACGAGCAGTACTTC CASSLEGGPFYEQYF
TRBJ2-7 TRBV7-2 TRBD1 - TGTGCCAGCAGCTTAGCTCAGGGGGTCGAGCAGTACTTC CASSLAQGVEQYF
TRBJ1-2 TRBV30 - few TGTGCCTGGAGTTTAATCCGGGCAGGAGGCTACACCTTC CAWSLIRAGGYTF
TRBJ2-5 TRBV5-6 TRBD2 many TGTGCCAGCAGCCTAGGACTAGTTCAAGAGACCCAGTACTTC CASSLGLVQETQYF
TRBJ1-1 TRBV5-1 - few TGCGCCAGCAGCTTGGACAGAGGAGCCATGAACACTGAAGCTTTCTTT CASSLDRGAMNTEAFF
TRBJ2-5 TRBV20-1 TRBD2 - TGCAGTGCCGCTAGCGGGAGTAGGGGAGAGACCCAGTACTTC CSAASGSRGETQYF
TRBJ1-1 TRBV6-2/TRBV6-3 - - TGTGCCACCTGGGGCGTCACTGAAGCTTTCTTT CATWGVTEAFF
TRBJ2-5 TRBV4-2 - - TGTGCCAGCAGCCAAGGAAGGGGGGGCCAAGAGACCCAGTACTTC CASSQGRGGQETQYF
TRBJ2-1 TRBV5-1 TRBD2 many TGCGCCAGCAGCCCACGGGGGGGCGCCTACAATGAGCAGTTCTTC CASSPRGGAYNEQFF
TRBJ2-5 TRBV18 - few TGTGCCAGCTCAAGATTAGCTCCCGACGGATGGGGTATTCGGGAGACCCAGTACTTC CASSRLAPDGWGIRETQYF
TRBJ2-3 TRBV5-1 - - TGCGCCAGCAGCTTGGCGGCGGTTCGCACAGATACGCAGTATTTT CASSLAAVRTDTQYF
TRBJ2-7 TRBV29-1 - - TGCAGCGTCCTAGGGGACACAGCTAGCGTCCCCCCCTACGAGCAGTACTTC CSVLGDTASVPPYEQYF
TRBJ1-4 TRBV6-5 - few TGTGCCAGCACGAGATACCACATAGCAACTAATGAAAAACTGTTTTTT CASTRYHIATNEKLFF
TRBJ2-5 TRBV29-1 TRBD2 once TGCAGCGTTCGGAAGTTAGCGGGAGAGACCCAGTACTTC CSVRKLAGETQYF
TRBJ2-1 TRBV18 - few TGTGCCAGCTCACCAGCGCGGACCCCCGACAATGAGCAGTTCTTC CASSPARTPDNEQFF
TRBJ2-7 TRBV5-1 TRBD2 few TGCGCCAGCAGCACGGGACTAGCGGATAAGCAGTACTTC CASSTGLADKQYF
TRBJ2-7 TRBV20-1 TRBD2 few TGCAGTGTCGCTAGCGGGACCGAGCAGTACTTC CSVASGTEQYF
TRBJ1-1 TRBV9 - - TGTGCCAGCAGCGTACAGGGATTCACTGAAGCTTTCTTT CASSVQGFTEAFF
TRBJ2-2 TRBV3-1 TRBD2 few TGTGCCAGCAGCCAAGACGGTGGACTAGCGAGGATGGGGACCGGGGAGCTGTTTTTT CASSQDGGLARMGTGELFF
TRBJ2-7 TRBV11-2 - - TGTGCCAGCAGCGGGGGGGCAGTTCTTCCCTACGAGCAGTACTTC CASSGGAVLPYEQYF
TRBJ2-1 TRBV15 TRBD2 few TGTGCCACCAGCAGAGTTTTTAGCGGGGGACCCTACAATGAGCAGTTCTTC CATSRVFSGGPYNEQFF
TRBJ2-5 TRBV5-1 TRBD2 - TGCGCCAGCAGCTTGACCTACCGGACTAGCTTTAAAGAGACCCAGTACTTC CASSLTYRTSFKETQYF
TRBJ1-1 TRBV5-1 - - TGCGCCAGCAGCTTGGCCCCGGGACGGAACACTGAAGCTTTCTTT CASSLAPGRNTEAFF
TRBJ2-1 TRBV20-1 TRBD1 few TGCAGTGCTAGGGGGATCGGACAGGGGGTCTACAATGAGCAGTTCTTC CSARGIGQGVYNEQFF